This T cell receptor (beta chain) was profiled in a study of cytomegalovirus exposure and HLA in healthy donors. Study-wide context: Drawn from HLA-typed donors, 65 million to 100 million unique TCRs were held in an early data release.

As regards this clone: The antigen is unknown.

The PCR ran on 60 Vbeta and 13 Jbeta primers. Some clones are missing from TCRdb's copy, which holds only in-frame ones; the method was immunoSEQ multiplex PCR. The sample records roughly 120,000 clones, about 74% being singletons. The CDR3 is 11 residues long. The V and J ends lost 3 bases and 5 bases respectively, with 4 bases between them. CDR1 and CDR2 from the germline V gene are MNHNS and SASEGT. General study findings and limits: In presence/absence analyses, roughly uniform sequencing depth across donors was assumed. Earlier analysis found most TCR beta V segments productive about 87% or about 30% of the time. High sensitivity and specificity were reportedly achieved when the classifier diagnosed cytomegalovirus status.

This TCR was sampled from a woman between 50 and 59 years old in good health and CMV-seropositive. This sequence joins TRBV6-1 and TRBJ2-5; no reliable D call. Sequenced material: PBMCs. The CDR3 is CASSDLETQYF. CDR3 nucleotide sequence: TGTGCCAGCAGTGATCTGGAGACCCAGTACTTC.